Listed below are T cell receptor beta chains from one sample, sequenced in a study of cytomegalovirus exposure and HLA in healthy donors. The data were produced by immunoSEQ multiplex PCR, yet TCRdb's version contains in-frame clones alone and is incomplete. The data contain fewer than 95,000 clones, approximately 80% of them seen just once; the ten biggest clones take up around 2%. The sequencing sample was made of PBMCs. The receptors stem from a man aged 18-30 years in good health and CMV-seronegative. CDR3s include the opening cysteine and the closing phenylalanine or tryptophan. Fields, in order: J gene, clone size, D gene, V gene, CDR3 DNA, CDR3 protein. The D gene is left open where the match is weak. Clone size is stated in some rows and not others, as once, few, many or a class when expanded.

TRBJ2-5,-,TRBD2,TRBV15,TGTGCCACCAGCAGAGTCTGGAGTAGCGGGGGGTCGGGCGGGACCCAGTACTTC,CATSRVWSSGGSGGTQYF
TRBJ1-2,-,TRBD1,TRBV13,TGTGCCAGCAACAACAGGGGGCAAAGGGATGGCTACACCTTC,CASNNRGQRDGYTF
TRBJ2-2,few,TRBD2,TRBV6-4,TGTGCCAGCAGTGACGGGACTAGCAGCGGGGAGCTGTTTTTT,CASSDGTSSGELFF
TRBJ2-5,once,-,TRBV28,TGTGCCAGCAGTTTCCCGGGGGCCCAGTACTTC,CASSFPGAQYF
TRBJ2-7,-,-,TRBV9,TGTGCCAGCAGCGTAGAGGTTATGGGGCGCGAGCAGTACTTC,CASSVEVMGREQYF
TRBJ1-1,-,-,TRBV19,TGTGCCAGTAGTTTAACAGGGCCGAACACTGAAGCTTTCTTT,CASSLTGPNTEAFF
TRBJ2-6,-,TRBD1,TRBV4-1,TGCGCCAGCAGCCCCGATAGGACAGGAGTATCCTCTGGGGCCAACGTCCTGACTTTC,CASSPDRTGVSSGANVLTF
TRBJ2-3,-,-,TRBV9,TGTGCCAGCAGCGATGGTCTAGCCGCGTTCTCTAGCACAGATACGCAGTATTTT,CASSDGLAAFSSTDTQYF
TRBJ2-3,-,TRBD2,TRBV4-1,TGCGCCAGCAGCCAAGATTCCCCGGGGAGCGGGGGCACAGATACGCAGTATTTT,CASSQDSPGSGGTDTQYF
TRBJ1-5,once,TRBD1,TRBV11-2,TGTGCCAGCAGCTTCCAGGGGGATCAGCCCCAGCATTTT,CASSFQGDQPQHF
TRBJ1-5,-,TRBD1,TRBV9,TGTGCCAGCGACACAGGGGATAGCAATCAGCCCCAGCATTTT,CASDTGDSNQPQHF
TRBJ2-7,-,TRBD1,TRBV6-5,TGTGCCAGCAATTCATGGACAGGGATTTCCTACGAGCAGTACTTC,CASNSWTGISYEQYF
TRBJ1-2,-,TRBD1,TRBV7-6,TGTGCCAGCAGCCTTCTCGGACAGGGAGCGTACACCTTC,CASSLLGQGAYTF
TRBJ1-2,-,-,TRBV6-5,TGTGCCAGCAGTGGAGACTCCCGGAGAGGCTACACCTTC,CASSGDSRRGYTF
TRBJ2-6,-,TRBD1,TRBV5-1,TGCGCCAGCAGCGATGACACACAGGGGGCACCCCTCGGGGCCAACGTCCTGACTTTC,CASSDDTQGAPLGANVLTF
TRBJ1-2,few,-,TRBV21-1,TGTGCCAGCAGCAGCGTCCCGGGACAGGGAGTGGCCCTCCTATCCTATGGCTACACCTTC,CASSSVPGQGVALLSYGYTF
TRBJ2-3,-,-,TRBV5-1,TGCGCCAGCAGCTTTAGCGGATTCACAGATACGCAGTATTTT,CASSFSGFTDTQYF
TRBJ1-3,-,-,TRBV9,TGTGCCAGCAGCGCCAACCTCCAGATAGCGAGGGGAAACACCATATATTTT,CASSANLQIARGNTIYF
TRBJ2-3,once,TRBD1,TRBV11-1,TGTGCCAGCAGCTACCGGGACAGGGGGCGGACAGATACGCAGTATTTT,CASSYRDRGRTDTQYF
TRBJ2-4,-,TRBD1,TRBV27,TGTGCCAGCAGTCCAAAGGGACAGGCGTTGTCGTTAGCCAAAAACATTCAGTACTTC,CASSPKGQALSLAKNIQYF